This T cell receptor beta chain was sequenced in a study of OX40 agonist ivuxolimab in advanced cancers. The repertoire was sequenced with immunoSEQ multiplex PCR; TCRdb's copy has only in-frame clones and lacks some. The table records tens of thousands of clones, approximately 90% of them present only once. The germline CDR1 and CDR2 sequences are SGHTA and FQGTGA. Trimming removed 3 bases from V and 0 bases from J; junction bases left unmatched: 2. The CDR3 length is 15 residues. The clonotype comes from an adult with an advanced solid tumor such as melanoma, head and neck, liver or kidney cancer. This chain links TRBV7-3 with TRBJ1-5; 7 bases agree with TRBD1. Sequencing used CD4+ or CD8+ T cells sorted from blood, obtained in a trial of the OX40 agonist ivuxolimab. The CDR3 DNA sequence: TGTGCCAGCAGCTTCCGGGACAGTAGCAATCAGCCCCAGCATTTT. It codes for CASSFRDSSNQPQHF.